Shown below are 5 T cell receptor beta chains from a single sample sequenced in a study of blood T cell repertoires in COVID-19. Sequencing used immunoSEQ multiplex PCR; TCRdb keeps in-frame clones, though not all of them. This sample has around 62,000 clones, with 65% to 90% found just once. The specimen sequenced was peripheral blood. These receptors all come from a man between 45 and 60 years old with acute or convalescent COVID-19.

This chain joins TRBV2 and TRBJ2-3; D might be TRBD2 (5 bases). Per germline, CDR1 SNHLY and CDR2 FYNNEI. The ends were cut back, 9 bases at V and 6 bases at J, with 13 bases in the middle. This CDR3 has 12 residues. This chain's CDR3 is CASGPSGDTQYF. In nucleotides, the CDR3 is TGTGCCAGTGGTCCCTCGGGGGATACGCAGTATTTT.

V usage is TRBV7-2 and J usage is TRBJ1-3; D gene uncertain. The CDR3 is made up of 14 amino acids. CDR1 is SGHTA, CDR2 FQGNSA, per germline. The V gene lost 1 base and the J gene lost 0 bases, with 4 bases spanning the gap. The CDR3, as DNA: TGTGCCAGCAGCTTAGGCAGCTCTGGAAACACCATATATTTT. Translated: CASSLGSSGNTIYF.

This sequence joins TRBV7-8 and TRBJ2-6; 10 positions match TRBD1. CDR3 length: 19 amino acids. The V gene end was trimmed by 0 bases and the J gene end by 0 bases; junction bases not matched to a gene: 5. Germline V gene sequence: CDR1 SGHVS, CDR2 FQNEAQ. The CDR3 nucleotides read TGTGCCAGCAGCTTAGCAGTGACAGGGGGCATCTCTGGGGCCAACGTCCTGACTTTC. It specifies CASSLAVTGGISGANVLTF.

J is TRBJ2-5 and V is TRBV24-1; D unclear. This CDR3 has 13 amino acids. Germline V gives CDR1 KGHDR, CDR2 SFDVKD. Trimming left V 9 bases short and J 1 base short, with 11 bases between. The CDR3: CATGDTAQETQYF. In DNA, the CDR3 is TGTGCCACCGGCGACACCGCCCAAGAGACCCAGTACTTC.

The chain employs TRBV27 and TRBJ2-4; 8 positions match TRBD2. J lost 2 bases, V lost 3 bases, and 6 bases had no gene match. The V gene's germline CDR1 is MNHEY and CDR2 SMNVEV (reference sequence). The CDR3 consists of 16 residues. CDR3 loop: CASSFRGGFTKNIQYF. The CDR3 DNA reads as TGTGCCAGCAGTTTTCGGGGGGGGTTTACCAAAAACATTCAGTACTTC.